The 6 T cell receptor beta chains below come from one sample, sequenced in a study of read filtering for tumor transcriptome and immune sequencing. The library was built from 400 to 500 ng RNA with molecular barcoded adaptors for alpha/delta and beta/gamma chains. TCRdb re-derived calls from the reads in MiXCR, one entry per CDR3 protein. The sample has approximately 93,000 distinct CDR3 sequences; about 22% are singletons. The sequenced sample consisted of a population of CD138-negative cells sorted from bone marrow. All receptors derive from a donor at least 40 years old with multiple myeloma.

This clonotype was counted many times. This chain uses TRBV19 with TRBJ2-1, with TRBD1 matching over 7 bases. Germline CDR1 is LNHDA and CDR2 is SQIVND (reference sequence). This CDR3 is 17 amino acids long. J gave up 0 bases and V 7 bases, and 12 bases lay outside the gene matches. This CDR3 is CASTRDGTASSYNEQFF. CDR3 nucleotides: TGTGCCAGTACCCGAGACGGGACAGCGAGCTCCTACAATGAGCAGTTCTTC.

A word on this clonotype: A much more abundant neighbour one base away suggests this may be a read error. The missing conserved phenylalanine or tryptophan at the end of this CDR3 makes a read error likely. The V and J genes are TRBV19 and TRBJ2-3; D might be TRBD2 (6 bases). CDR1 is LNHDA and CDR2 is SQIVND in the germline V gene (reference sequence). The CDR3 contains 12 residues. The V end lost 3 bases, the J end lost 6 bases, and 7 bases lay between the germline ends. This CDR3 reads CASSIRGDTQYL. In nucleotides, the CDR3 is TGTGCCAGTAGTATTCGGGGGGATACGCAGTATCTT.

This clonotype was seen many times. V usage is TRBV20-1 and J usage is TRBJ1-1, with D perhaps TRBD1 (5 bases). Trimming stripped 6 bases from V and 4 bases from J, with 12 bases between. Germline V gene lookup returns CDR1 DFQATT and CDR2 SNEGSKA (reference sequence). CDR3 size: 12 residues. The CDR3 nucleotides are TGCAGTGCACCGACAGTTACCACTGAAGCTTTCTTT. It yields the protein CSAPTVTTEAFF.

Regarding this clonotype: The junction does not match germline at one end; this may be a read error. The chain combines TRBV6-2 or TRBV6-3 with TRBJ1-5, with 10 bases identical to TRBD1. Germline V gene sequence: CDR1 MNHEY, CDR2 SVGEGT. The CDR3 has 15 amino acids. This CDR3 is CASRLDRGPFQPRHF. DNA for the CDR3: TGTGCCAGCAGACTCGACAGGGGGCCTTTTCAGCCCCGGCATTTT.

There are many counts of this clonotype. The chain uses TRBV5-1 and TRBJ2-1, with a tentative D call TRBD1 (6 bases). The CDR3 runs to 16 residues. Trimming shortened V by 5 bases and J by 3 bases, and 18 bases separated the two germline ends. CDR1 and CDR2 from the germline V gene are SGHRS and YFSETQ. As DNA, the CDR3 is TGCGCCAGCAGTTTTCTTACAGGGCCCGACTACAATGAGCAGTTCTTC. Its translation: CASSFLTGPDYNEQFF.

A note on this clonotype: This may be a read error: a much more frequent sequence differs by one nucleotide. The CDR3 coding sequence is TGTGCCAGCAGCTTCGGACAGGGGAGGAATCAGCCCCAGCATTTT. Translated, it gives CASSFGQGRNQPQHF. V gene TRBV13 combines with J gene TRBJ1-5, with 9 bases identical to TRBD1. With 3 bases clipped from V and 4 bases from J, the junction kept 4 bases outside the gene matches. Germline assignment: CDR1 PRHDT and CDR2 FYEKMQ (reference sequence). The CDR3 length is 15 residues.